What follows is one TCR beta chain and its context. This sample was included in a study of blood T cell repertoires in COVID-19. At the level of the study: The origin of the acute and convalescent COVID-19 samples was the United States, Italy and Spain. Nucleic acid was either cDNA or gDNA, and it came from T cells, B-cell-depleted T cells, or PBMCs.

Germline CDR1 and CDR2: LGHDT and YNNKEL (reference sequence). There are 15 residues in the CDR3. The V segment lost 4 bases and the J segment 9 bases; nucleotides outside the gene matches: 10. Methods used by the authors: Estimates of nucleated cell counts were drawn from the amplification of reference gene primers. Assay used: immunoSEQ multiplex PCR; TCRdb lists only in-frame clones, some missing. V and J calls and clone size are given by that table; D and trimming were obtained from the DNA. Counted here are around 210,000 clones, about three quarters occurring once; the ten biggest clones make up 5.5%.

The chain couples TRBV3-1 (or the pseudogene TRBV3-2) to TRBJ2-1; 9 nucleotides align to TRBD2. The sequenced material came from peripheral blood. The origin of this receptor is a woman in her 70s with acute or convalescent COVID-19. CDR3 in amino acids: CASSPRVSGSPEQFF. CDR3 in DNA: TGTGCCAGCAGCCCTCGGGTTAGCGGGAGTCCTGAGCAGTTCTTC.